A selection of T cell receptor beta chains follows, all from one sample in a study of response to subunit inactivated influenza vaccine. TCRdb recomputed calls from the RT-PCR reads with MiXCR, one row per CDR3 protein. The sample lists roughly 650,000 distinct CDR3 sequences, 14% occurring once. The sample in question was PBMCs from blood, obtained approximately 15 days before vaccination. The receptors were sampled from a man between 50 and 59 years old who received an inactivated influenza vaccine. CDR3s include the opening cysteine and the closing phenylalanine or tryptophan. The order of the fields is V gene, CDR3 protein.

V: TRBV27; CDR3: CASAPEGGLQETQYF
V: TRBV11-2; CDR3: CASSGGQYTGELFF
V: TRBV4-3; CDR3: CASSQVGASNNEQFF
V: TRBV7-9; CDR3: CASSSKTGGETQYF
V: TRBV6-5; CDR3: CASSYLGAGYEQYF
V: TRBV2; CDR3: CASSNRAYEQYF
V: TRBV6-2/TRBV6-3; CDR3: CASLASGTIEQFF
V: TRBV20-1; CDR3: CSARRGRGLETQYF
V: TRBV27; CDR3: CASSLRTGFGYTF
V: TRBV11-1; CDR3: CASSSGQLFPGLSYEQYF
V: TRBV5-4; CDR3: CASSRGGEHNNSPLHF
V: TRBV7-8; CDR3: CASSLDPSSSYEQYF
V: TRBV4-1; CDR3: CASSQVFAGGGYNEQFF
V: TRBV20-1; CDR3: CSANRGAGDQPQHF
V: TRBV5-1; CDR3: CASSSDRGRTGELFF
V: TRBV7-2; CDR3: CASSLVGRGGPNEQFF
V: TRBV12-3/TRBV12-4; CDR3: CASTDTGVTGELFF
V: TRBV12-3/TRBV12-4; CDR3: CASSGTAKETQYF
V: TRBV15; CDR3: CATSTRSTDTQYF
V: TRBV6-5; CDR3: CASSYGDTSYNEQFF
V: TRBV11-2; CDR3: CASSLVGRAFHNEQFF
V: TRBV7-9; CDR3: CASSHTRDSPGELFF
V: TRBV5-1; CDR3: CASRGLAAIIGEQYF
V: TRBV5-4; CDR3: CASSPGDSGYEQYF
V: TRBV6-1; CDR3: CASSPTGTVGSPLHF
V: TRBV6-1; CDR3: CATYPGTAGNTIYF
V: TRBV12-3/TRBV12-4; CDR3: CASSLDRGSYGYTF
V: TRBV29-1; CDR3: CSGLDYYGYTF
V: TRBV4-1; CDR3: CASSPGLWGNEKLLF
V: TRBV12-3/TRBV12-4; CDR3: CASRDRRLAGTQETQYF
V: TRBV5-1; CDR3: CASSLGTNQETQYF
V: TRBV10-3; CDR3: CAIILSVYNEQFF
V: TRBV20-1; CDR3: CSARRGSTGTDTQYF
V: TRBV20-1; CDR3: CSARRVTSTDTQYF
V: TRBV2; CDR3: CASLQRGLAKNIQYF
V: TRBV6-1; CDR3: CASSESTARSNQPQHF
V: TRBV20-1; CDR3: CSCGPSAPSSYEQYF
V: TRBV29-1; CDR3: CSVGQGAGGYTF
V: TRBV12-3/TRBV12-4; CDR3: CASQERGFQETQYF
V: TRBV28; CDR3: CASSVSDRRNEQFF
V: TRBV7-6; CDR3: CASSLIAGVMGSYNEQFF
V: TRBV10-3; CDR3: CAISGEQRLYGYTF
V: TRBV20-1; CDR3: CSAPLGRTGGPYEQYF
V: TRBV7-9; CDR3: CASSFGTGTKDGYTF
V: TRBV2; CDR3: CASSEASGGQPYEQYF
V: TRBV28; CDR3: CASSLKGLAVKTQYF
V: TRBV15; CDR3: CATSRGGGLYGYTF
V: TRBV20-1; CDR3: CSAAASSPRTGELFF